This is a list of T cell receptor beta chains from one sample in a study of blood T cell repertoires in COVID-19. Profiled with immunoSEQ multiplex PCR; TCRdb holds only in-frame clones, not every one. The table records just over 300,000 clones, more than 75% of them present only once. The sequenced sample was PBMCs or T cells enriched from blood (not recorded which). The receptors were sampled from a man in his thirties or forties who had recovered from COVID-19. The CDR3 runs from the conserved cysteine through the conserved F or W. The D gene is left open where the match is weak.

j_call v_call d_call cdr3_aa
TRBJ2-3 TRBV21-1 NA CASSKEVRGNTDTQYF
TRBJ2-1 TRBV5-6 NA CASSWWGAGEQFF
TRBJ1-6 TRBV2 NA CASSEGRDRSPLHF
TRBJ1-4 TRBV30 NA CAWDKGVGGKLFF
TRBJ1-5 TRBV18 NA CASSPGSNQPQHF
TRBJ2-5 TRBV30 NA CAWSVPSAQYF
TRBJ1-1 TRBV27 NA CASSLGGPNTEAFF
TRBJ2-5 TRBV7-6 TRBD1 CASSPRDSRETQYF
TRBJ2-5 TRBV29-1 TRBD1 CSVESGTGETQYF
TRBJ2-1 TRBV29-1 NA CSVEHRVGWGEQFF
TRBJ2-1 TRBV19 TRBD2 CASSPEASGYNEQFF
TRBJ1-3 TRBV6-5 NA CASIGGGTEGNTIYF
TRBJ2-7 TRBV7-8 NA CASSFQSGGTYEQYF
TRBJ1-1 TRBV5-6 TRBD1 CASSLEQGAGQAFF
TRBJ1-5 TRBV6-5 NA CASSYSIGSNQPQHF
TRBJ2-1 TRBV6-4 TRBD2 CASRKTSGSGDEQFF
TRBJ1-5 TRBV10-3 TRBD1 CAISPGGAGNQPQHF
TRBJ1-5 TRBV28 NA CATLMGGADSNQPQHF
TRBJ2-3 TRBV21-1 NA CASSKAPTSASTDTQYF
TRBJ1-3 TRBV2 NA CASSQGHVLSGNTIYF
TRBJ1-6 TRBV28 NA CASSHLQGSWSPLHF
TRBJ2-1 TRBV5-6 TRBD1 CASSLAGQAKYYEQFF
TRBJ1-1 TRBV6-5 TRBD1 CAVRDRAPNTEAFF
TRBJ1-4 TRBV27 TRBD1 CASSSYSHRGTNEKLFF
TRBJ2-7 TRBV5-1 TRBD1 CASSGPRGQGTDYEQYF
TRBJ2-1 TRBV14 TRBD1 CASSQDGTVYNEQFF
TRBJ1-1 TRBV5-4 TRBD1 CASRATGGIAFF
TRBJ1-2 TRBV19 NA CASSIDQGLARDGYTF
TRBJ1-1 TRBV29-1 TRBD1 CSVCRDRVTEAFF
TRBJ1-2 TRBV3-1/TRBV3-2 NA CASSQTEAGYTF
TRBJ1-5 TRBV19 TRBD1 CASRDRGRQPQHF
TRBJ1-6 TRBV3-1/TRBV3-2 NA CASSQSVGASYNSPLHF
TRBJ2-2 TRBV2 NA CASLTGNTGELFF
TRBJ2-3 TRBV20-1 NA CSAEVQGPQYF
TRBJ2-1 TRBV24-1 NA CATSDLGTNNEQFF
TRBJ2-5 TRBV19 NA CASSIQGLSQETQYF
TRBJ2-1 TRBV14 TRBD1 CASSHRTGNPNEQFF
TRBJ2-3 TRBV28 TRBD2 CASTPGLASWYTQYF
TRBJ2-1 TRBV19 NA CASSYREGYNEQFF
TRBJ2-3 TRBV28 TRBD1 CASREQGAGDTQYF
TRBJ2-5 TRBV19 NA CASSRTQGSQETQYF
TRBJ1-1 TRBV12-5 NA CASGFSRAGATEAFF
TRBJ2-2 TRBV6-5 TRBD1 CASSRTGGDGELFF
TRBJ2-7 TRBV29-1 TRBD1 CSVEGIAGTGTYEQYF
TRBJ1-1 TRBV3-1/TRBV3-2 NA CASSRVNTEAFF
TRBJ2-7 TRBV11-3 TRBD2 CASSTAGTSGSFEYF
TRBJ1-2 TRBV5-1 NA CASSLDRGGESYGYTF
TRBJ2-3 TRBV7-9 NA CASSPRGDTQYF
TRBJ2-4 TRBV20-1 NA CSASRGARDIQYF
TRBJ2-1 TRBV6-6 TRBD2 CASSPRLAGGPGYNEQFF
TRBJ1-1 TRBV27 TRBD1 CASRPRGQGGTEAFF
TRBJ1-4 TRBV6-6 TRBD1 CASSGGTGREKLFF
TRBJ2-2 TRBV7-9 NA CASTNPLGELFF
TRBJ2-2 TRBV20-1 NA CSARGTLNTGELFF
TRBJ2-5 TRBV15 TRBD2 CATSPLWGGYQETQYF
TRBJ1-2 TRBV12-5 NA CASGLAGYGYTF
TRBJ1-2 TRBV25-1 TRBD1 CASSGTWTGAYGYTF
TRBJ1-1 TRBV4-1 TRBD1 CASSQKGATEAFF